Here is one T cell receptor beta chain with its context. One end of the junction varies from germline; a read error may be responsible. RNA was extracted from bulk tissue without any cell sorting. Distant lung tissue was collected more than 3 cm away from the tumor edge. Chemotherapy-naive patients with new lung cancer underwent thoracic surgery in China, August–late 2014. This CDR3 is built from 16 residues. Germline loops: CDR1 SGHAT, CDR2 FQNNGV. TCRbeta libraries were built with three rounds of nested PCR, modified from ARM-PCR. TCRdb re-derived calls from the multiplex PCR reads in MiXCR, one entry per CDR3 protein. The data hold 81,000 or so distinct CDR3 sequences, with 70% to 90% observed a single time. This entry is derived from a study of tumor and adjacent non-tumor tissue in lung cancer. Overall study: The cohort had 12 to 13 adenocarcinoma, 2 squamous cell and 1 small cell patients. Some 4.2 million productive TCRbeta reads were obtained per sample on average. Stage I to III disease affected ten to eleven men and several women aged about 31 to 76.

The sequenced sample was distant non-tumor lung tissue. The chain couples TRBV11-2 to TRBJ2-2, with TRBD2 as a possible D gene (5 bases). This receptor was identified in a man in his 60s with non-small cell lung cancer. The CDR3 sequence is CASSLEPPTSSGELLF. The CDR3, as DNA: TGTGCCAGCAGCTTAGAACCCCCCACTAGTTCCGGGGAGTTGCTTTTT.